This TCR beta chain is from a study of cytomegalovirus exposure and HLA in healthy donors. On the study more broadly: Ancestry clustering placed 70% to 90% of some 400 genotyped donors in the Caucasian-associated cluster.

The study, taken as a whole, reports: A few CMV-associated chains proved CMV antigen-specific in vitro.

Primers for the PCR totalled 60 Vbeta and 13 Jbeta. Only in-frame clones appear in the TCRdb table, and some are missing; sequencing was by immunoSEQ multiplex PCR. This table has about 200,000 clones, over 70% appearing once. As concerns this clone: The antigen is undetermined.

The TCR originated in a man in his forties or fifties in good health and CMV-seropositive. The sequenced material came from PBMCs.

CDR3: CASSGGGWASVSQSTDTQYF. The CDR3 nucleotides read TGTGCCAGCAGCGGGGGGGGTTGGGCTAGCGTTTCCCAAAGCACAGATACGCAGTATTTT. V and J are TRBV9 and TRBJ2-3; TRBD2 matches at 7 bases. This CDR3 region has 20 residues. V gave up 3 bases and J gave up 0 bases; unmatched junction bases: 19. Germline CDR1 is SGDLS and CDR2 is YYNGEE.